These 24 T cell receptor beta chains were all obtained from the same sample, sequenced in a study of blood T cell repertoires in COVID-19. Profiled with immunoSEQ multiplex PCR; TCRdb holds only in-frame clones, not every one. This sample yields more than 250,000 clones, of which 70% to 90% are seen a single time; around 4.5% belongs to the top ten. Material: peripheral blood. These receptors all come from a man aged 55-75 years who had recovered from COVID-19.

Only one count was recorded for this clone. V and J are TRBV4-1 and TRBJ2-7; D is uncertain. The germline gives CDR1 MGHRA, CDR2 YSYEKL. Trimming left V 0 bases short and J 3 bases short, with 9 bases between. This CDR3 contains 14 residues. As DNA, the CDR3 is TGCGCCAGCAGCCAAGACGTACAGATCTACGAGCAGTACTTC. Residues: CASSQDVQIYEQYF.

In this sample, this clone turned up a few times. The rearrangement joins TRBV5-6 to TRBJ1-5, with D possibly being TRBD1 (5 bases). The CDR3 consists of 17 residues. Deletions cut 4 bases from V and 3 bases from J, with 20 bases between. CDR1 is SGHDT, CDR2 YYEEEE, per germline. The CDR3 bases are TGTGCCAGCAGCCGGGGGGAACTTCGGCGCACCAATCAGCCCCAGCATTTT. It is translated as CASSRGELRRTNQPQHF.

The V and J genes are TRBV10-3 and TRBJ2-5, with 7 bases fitting TRBD2. CDR1 is ENHRY, CDR2 SYGVKD, per germline. With V trimmed by 6 bases and J by 2 bases, 6 bases remained unmatched. This CDR3 contains 14 residues. CDR3 loop: CAIRRERTQETQYF. DNA for the CDR3: TGTGCCATCAGGCGGGAGAGAACTCAAGAGACCCAGTACTTC.

The gene calls are TRBV19 and TRBJ2-2, with D perhaps matching TRBD1 (6 bases). Germline lookup yields CDR1 LNHDA and CDR2 SQIVND (reference sequence). The V end was cut by 8 bases, the J end by 4 bases, with 14 bases between. The CDR3 loop spans 14 amino acids. The CDR3 DNA sequence: TGTGCCAGTGCACAGGGCCTAAGCACCGGGGAGCTGTTTTTT. Protein: CASAQGLSTGELFF.

The V call is TRBV12-5, the J call TRBJ2-2; TRBD2 is a possible D gene (6 bases). The CDR3 runs to 19 residues. With 2 bases removed from V and 3 bases from J, the gap between germline ends came to 22 bases. Germline V CDR1 and CDR2: LGHNT, FRNRAP. The CDR3 spells CASGLKINPGREYTGELFF. CDR3 DNA sequence: TGTGCTAGTGGTTTGAAAATAAACCCGGGACGGGAGTACACCGGGGAGCTGTTTTTT.

The chain carries TRBV2 and TRBJ2-2; D gene ambiguous. The CDR3 covers 15 residues. The germline V and J ends were trimmed by 7 bases and 7 bases, with 19 bases remaining between them. Germline loops: CDR1 SNHLY, CDR2 FYNNEI. Written as DNA, the CDR3 is TGTGCCAGCACCCTGGGCAGATTAACGAACGGGGAGCTGTTTTTT. Protein product: CASTLGRLTNGELFF.

The rearrangement joins TRBV27 to TRBJ2-1; 7 positions agree with TRBD1. The length of the CDR3 is 14 residues. The germline V gene encodes CDR1 MNHEY and CDR2 SMNVEV (reference sequence). V trimming: 1 base; J trimming: 9 bases; junction bases outside the gene matches: 6. CDR3 in DNA: TGTGCCAGCAGTTTATTCAGGGGGAAGGGTGAGCAGTTCTTC. Its translation is CASSLFRGKGEQFF.

The table lists this clone with a few counts. This rearrangement joins TRBV10-3 to TRBJ1-3; possibly TRBD1 for D (5 bases). The V gene's germline CDR1 is ENHRY and CDR2 SYGVKD. This CDR3 contains 16 residues. V was clipped by 6 bases and J by 2 bases, with 17 bases between them. CDR3: CAISSGFRSTGNTIYF. CDR3 nucleotides: TGTGCCATCAGCTCAGGGTTTCGAAGCACTGGAAACACCATATATTTT.

This chain uses TRBV4-2 with TRBJ1-3, with TRBD1 matching over 10 bases. Germline CDR1 is LGHNA and CDR2 is YNFKEQ. With 1 base clipped from V and 8 bases from J, the junction kept 5 bases outside the gene matches. CDR3 length: 15 residues. The CDR3 here is CASSQAGTGADTIYF. The DNA for the CDR3 is TGTGCCAGCAGCCAAGCCGGGACAGGGGCTGACACCATATATTTT.

The V and J genes are TRBV6-5 and TRBJ2-3, with D possibly being TRBD2 (6 bases). The germline V gene encodes CDR1 MNHEY and CDR2 SVGAGI. The CDR3 covers 15 residues. Trimming took off 9 bases at V and 3 bases at J, with 19 bases between the two ends. The CDR3 DNA follows: TGTGCCAGTCGACCCTGGGGGGAAGCGACAGATACGCAGTATTTT. Translation gives CASRPWGEATDTQYF.

The genes are TRBV3-1 (or the pseudogene TRBV3-2) and TRBJ2-5, with a weak D call TRBD1 (5 bases). The germline V gene encodes CDR1 LGHDT and CDR2 YNNKEL (reference sequence). This CDR3 contains 16 residues. V was trimmed by 0 bases and J by 1 base, leaving 12 bases between them. CDR3 coding DNA: TGTGCCAGCAGCCAAGACGGTTTAGGGGCCCAAGAGACCCAGTACTTC. This translates into CASSQDGLGAQETQYF.

This chain joins TRBV18 and TRBJ2-7, with 7 bases aligning to TRBD1. V lost 6 bases to trimming and J lost 7 bases; unmatched junction nucleotides: 9. The CDR3 runs 13 residues. In germline, CDR1 is KGHSH, CDR2 LQKENI. The CDR3 DNA reads as TGTGCCAGCTCTCCGGGACAGCAATTGGAGCAGTACTTC. This sequence encodes CASSPGQQLEQYF.

This chain joins TRBV9 and TRBJ2-3; D possibly corresponds to TRBD1 (6 bases). V lost 0 bases to trimming and J lost 0 bases, with 8 bases between them. The length of the CDR3 is 15 residues. Germline-derived CDR1 and CDR2 are SGDLS and YYNGEE. For the CDR3, the DNA is TGTGCCAGCAGCGTAGGGGGGCAAAGCACAGATACGCAGTATTTT. Amino acids: CASSVGGQSTDTQYF.

This sequence joins TRBV5-1 and TRBJ1-5; tentatively, D is TRBD1 (6 bases). The CDR3 sequence is 14 residues long. The V end lost 4 bases, the J end lost 0 bases, and 8 bases lay between the germline ends. Germline V gives CDR1 SGHRS, CDR2 YFSETQ. In DNA form, the CDR3 reads TGCGCCAGCAGCGGCAGGGGTAGCAATCAGCCCCAGCATTTT. Its protein is CASSGRGSNQPQHF.

The rearrangement uses TRBV19 and TRBJ1-2; no firm D call. The CDR3 spans 12 residues. In germline, CDR1 is LNHDA, CDR2 SQIVND (reference sequence). Trimming took 6 bases from V and 6 from J, leaving 11 bases between them. The DNA for the CDR3 is TGTGCCAGTAGGGAGATTATGCATGGCTACACCTTC. It yields the protein CASREIMHGYTF.

In nucleotides, the CDR3 is TGTGCCTGGTCCCGCCGGACTAGCGGGAGTTGGGATCAAGAGACCCAGTACTTC. This encodes CAWSRRTSGSWDQETQYF. The V and J genes are TRBV30 and TRBJ2-5; 13 positions match TRBD2. The V and J ends lost 5 bases and 2 bases, in that order; junction bases with no gene match: 14. The CDR3 length is 18 residues. Germline CDR1 is GTSNPN and CDR2 is SVGIG (reference sequence).

This chain joins TRBV7-6 and TRBJ2-3, with D maybe TRBD2 (6 bases). This CDR3 has 16 residues. CDR1 and CDR2 (germline): SGHVS, FNYEAQ. Deletions cut 1 base from V and 2 bases from J, with 13 bases between. The DNA of the CDR3 is TGTGCCAGCAGCTTAGGGGTAGCGGCCTACACAGATACGCAGTATTTT. Amino acids: CASSLGVAAYTDTQYF.

The chain uses TRBV2 and TRBJ1-3; 7 bases line up with TRBD1. This CDR3 has 16 residues. The V segment lost 8 bases and the J segment 7 bases; nucleotides outside the gene matches: 17. CDR1 is SNHLY, CDR2 FYNNEI, per germline. CDR3 sequence: CASREPTGWGANTIYF. CDR3 DNA: TGTGCCAGCCGGGAACCGACAGGGTGGGGCGCGAACACCATATATTTT.

The chain carries TRBV6-2 or TRBV6-3 and TRBJ2-7; TRBD1 matches at 7 bases. With V trimmed by 2 bases and J by 0 bases, 7 bases remained unmatched. The CDR3 spans 16 residues. Germline CDR1 and CDR2: MNHEY and SVGEGT. CDR3 region: CASSYQIRDSSYEQYF. The DNA of the CDR3 is TGTGCCAGCAGTTACCAAATCCGGGACAGCTCCTACGAGCAGTACTTC.

This clone has only a few counts. The V gene is TRBV18, the J gene TRBJ2-7, with a weak D call TRBD1 (6 bases). The V gene's germline CDR1 is KGHSH and CDR2 LQKENI. The CDR3 spans 14 residues. The V end was cut by 4 bases, the J end by 6 bases, with 16 bases between. The DNA of the CDR3 is TGTGCCAGCTCACTGGGGCAGGGGTCGGTCGAGCAGTACTTC. It specifies CASSLGQGSVEQYF.

This chain uses TRBV30 with TRBJ1-3, with 7 bases matching TRBD1. CDR3 length: 13 amino acids. Germline lookup yields CDR1 GTSNPN and CDR2 SVGIG (reference sequence). The J segment lost 2 bases and the V segment lost 8 bases, leaving 6 bases of the junction unmatched. This chain's CDR3 is CAAGTETGNTIYF. Here the CDR3 DNA reads TGTGCCGCCGGGACAGAGACTGGAAACACCATATATTTT.

The table lists this clone with a few counts. CDR3 amino acids: CATSRARGRAQETQYF. The CDR3, as DNA: TGTGCCACCAGCAGAGCCCGCGGGAGGGCCCAAGAGACCCAGTACTTC. The chain is built from TRBV15 and TRBJ2-5; 9 nucleotides agree with TRBD2. V gave up 1 base and J gave up 1 base; unmatched junction bases: 4. The CDR3 totals 16 residues. CDR1 is LNHNV and CDR2 is YYDKDF in the germline V gene (reference sequence).

The V call is TRBV19, the J call TRBJ2-7; 13 bases match TRBD2. Germline lookup yields CDR1 LNHDA and CDR2 SQIVND (reference sequence). CDR3 size: 15 residues. Trimming cost V 3 bases and J 8 bases; bases outside gene matches: 7. The CDR3 sequence: CASSIRTSGSTQQYF. The CDR3, as DNA: TGTGCCAGTAGTATCCGGACTAGCGGGAGCACCCAGCAGTACTTC.

V usage is TRBV27 and J usage is TRBJ2-2, with TRBD1 identical over 10 bases. The V gene end was trimmed by 6 bases and the J gene end by 6 bases; junction bases not matched to a gene: 7. This CDR3 is 15 amino acids long. The V gene's germline CDR1 is MNHEY and CDR2 SMNVEV (reference sequence). The CDR3 DNA reads as TGTGCCAGCAGGAGGACAGGGGGAAACCCCGGGGAGCTGTTTTTT. This gives the protein CASRRTGGNPGELFF.